This record covers a single T cell receptor beta chain. The sample is drawn from a study of control samples from healthy donors and cancer patients. Germline V gene sequence: CDR1 SGHAT, CDR2 FQNNGV. Trimming took off 1 base at V and 2 bases at J, with 11 bases between the two ends. The CDR3 totals 15 residues. TCRdb keeps only in-frame clones here, not all; method: immunoSEQ multiplex PCR. The data contain about 180,000 clones, 85% to 95% of them singletons. The TCR sequence derives from a man aged 30 to 39 in good health. Material for sequencing was blood. The J gene is TRBJ2-5, the V gene TRBV11-2, with D uncertain. CDR3 DNA: TGTGCCAGCAGCTTAGGATCGGGTGAGCAAGAGACCCAGTACTTC. Translated: CASSLGSGEQETQYF. Combining the CDR3 with reference TRBV11-2 and TRBJ2-5 gives the whole variable domain EAGVAQSPRYKIIEKRQSVAFWCNPISGHATLYWYQQILGQGPKLLIQFQNNGVVDDSQLPKDRFSAERLKGVDSTLKIQPAKLEDSAVYLCASSLGSGEQETQYFGPGTRLLVL.